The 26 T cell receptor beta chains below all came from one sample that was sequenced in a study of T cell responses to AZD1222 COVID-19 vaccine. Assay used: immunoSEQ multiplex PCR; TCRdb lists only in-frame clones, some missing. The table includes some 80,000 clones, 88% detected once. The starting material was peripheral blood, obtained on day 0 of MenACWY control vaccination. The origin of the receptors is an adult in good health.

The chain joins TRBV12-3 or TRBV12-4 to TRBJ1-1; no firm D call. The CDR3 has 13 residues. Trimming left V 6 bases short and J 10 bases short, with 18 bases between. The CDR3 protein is CASSIYSVTGAFF. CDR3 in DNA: TGTGCCAGCAGCATCTACAGTGTCACCGGAGCTTTCTTT.

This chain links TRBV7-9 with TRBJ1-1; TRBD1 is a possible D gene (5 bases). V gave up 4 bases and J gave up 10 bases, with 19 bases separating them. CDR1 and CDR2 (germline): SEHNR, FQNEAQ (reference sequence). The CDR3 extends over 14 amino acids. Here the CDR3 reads CASSSREGGAVAFF. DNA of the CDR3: TGTGCCAGCAGCTCCCGGGAGGGAGGGGCGGTAGCTTTCTTT.

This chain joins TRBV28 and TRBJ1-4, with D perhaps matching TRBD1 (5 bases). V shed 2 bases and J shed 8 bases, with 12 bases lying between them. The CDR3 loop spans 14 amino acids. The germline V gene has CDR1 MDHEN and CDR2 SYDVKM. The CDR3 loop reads CASSLGDPGEKLFF. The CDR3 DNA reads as TGTGCCAGCAGTTTAGGGGACCCCGGGGAAAAACTGTTTTTT.

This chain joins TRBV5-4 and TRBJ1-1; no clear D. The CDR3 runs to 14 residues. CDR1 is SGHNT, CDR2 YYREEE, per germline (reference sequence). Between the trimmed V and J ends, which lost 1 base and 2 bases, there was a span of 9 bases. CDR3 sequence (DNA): TGTGCCAGCAGCTTGCGGGAAGGAAACACTGAAGCTTTCTTT. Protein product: CASSLREGNTEAFF.

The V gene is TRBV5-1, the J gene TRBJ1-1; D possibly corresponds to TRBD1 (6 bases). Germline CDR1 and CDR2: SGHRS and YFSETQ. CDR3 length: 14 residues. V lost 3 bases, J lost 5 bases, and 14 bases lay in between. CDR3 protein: CASSSYREGTEAFF. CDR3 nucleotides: TGCGCCAGCAGCTCCTACAGGGAAGGGACTGAAGCTTTCTTT.

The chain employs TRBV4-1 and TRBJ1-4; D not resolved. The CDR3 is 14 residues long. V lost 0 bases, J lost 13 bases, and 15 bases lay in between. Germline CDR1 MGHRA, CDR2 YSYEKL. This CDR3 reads CASSQEGPGRRLFF. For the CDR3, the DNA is TGCGCCAGCAGCCAAGAAGGGCCCGGAAGGCGACTGTTTTTT.

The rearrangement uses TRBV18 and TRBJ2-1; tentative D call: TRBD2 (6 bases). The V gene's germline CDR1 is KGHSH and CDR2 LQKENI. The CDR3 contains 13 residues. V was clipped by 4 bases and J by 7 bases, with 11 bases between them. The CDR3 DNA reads TGTGCCAGCTCACGGGGGACTCCTAATGAGCAGTTCTTC. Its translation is CASSRGTPNEQFF.

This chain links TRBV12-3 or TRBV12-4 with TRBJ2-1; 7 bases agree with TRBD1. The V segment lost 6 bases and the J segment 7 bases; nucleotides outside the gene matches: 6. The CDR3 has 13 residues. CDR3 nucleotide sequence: TGTGCCAGCAGCTCCTTCAGGGGGAATGAGCAGTTCTTC. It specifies CASSSFRGNEQFF.

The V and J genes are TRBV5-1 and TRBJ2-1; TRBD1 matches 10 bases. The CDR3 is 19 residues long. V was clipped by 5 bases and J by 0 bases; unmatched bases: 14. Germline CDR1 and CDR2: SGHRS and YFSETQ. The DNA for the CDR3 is TGCGCCAGCAGGTTAGGCCCGGGACAGGGGATGGGCTCCTACAATGAGCAGTTCTTC. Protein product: CASRLGPGQGMGSYNEQFF.

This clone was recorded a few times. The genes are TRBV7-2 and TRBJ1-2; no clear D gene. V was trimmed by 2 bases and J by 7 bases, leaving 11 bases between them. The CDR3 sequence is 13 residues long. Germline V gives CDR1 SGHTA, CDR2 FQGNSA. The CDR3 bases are TGTGCCAGCAGCTTAAGACTGATTGGTGGCTACACCTTC. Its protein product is CASSLRLIGGYTF.

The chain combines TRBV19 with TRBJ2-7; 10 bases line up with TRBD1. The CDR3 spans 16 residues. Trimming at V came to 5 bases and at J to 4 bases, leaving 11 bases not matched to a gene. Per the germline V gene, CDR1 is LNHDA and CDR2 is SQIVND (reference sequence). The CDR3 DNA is TGTGCCAGTAGTGACCTCCGGACAGGGGGTAGTTACGAGCAGTACTTC. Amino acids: CASSDLRTGGSYEQYF.

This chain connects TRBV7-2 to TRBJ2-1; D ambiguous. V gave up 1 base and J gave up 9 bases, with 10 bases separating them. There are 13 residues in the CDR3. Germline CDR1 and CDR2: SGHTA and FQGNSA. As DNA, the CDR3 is TGTGCCAGCAGCTTAGAGTTACTTGTTGAGCAGTTCTTC. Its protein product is CASSLELLVEQFF.

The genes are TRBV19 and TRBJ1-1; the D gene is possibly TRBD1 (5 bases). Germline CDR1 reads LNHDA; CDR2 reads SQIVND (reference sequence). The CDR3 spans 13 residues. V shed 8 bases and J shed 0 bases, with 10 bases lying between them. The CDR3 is CASETEMNTEAFF. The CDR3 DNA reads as TGTGCCAGTGAGACAGAAATGAACACTGAAGCTTTCTTT.

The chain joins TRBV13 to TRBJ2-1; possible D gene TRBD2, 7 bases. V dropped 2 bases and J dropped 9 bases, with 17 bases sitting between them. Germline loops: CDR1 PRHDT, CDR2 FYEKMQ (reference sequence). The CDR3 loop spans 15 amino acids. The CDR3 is CASSLNAGARGEQFF. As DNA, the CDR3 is TGTGCCAGCAGCTTAAACGCGGGGGCCCGAGGTGAGCAGTTCTTC.

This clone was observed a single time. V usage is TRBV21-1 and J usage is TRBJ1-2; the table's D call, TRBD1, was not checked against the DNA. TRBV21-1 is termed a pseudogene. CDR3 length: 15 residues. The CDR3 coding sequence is TGTGCCAGCAGCAAATTGGACAGGGGGGACTATGGCTACACCTTC. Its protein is CASSKLDRGDYGYTF.

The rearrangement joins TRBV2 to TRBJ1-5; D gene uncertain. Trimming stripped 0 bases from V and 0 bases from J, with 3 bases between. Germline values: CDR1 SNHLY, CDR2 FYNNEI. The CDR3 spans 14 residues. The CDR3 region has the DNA TGTGCCAGCAGTGAAGCGAGTAGCAATCAGCCCCAGCATTTT. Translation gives CASSEASSNQPQHF.

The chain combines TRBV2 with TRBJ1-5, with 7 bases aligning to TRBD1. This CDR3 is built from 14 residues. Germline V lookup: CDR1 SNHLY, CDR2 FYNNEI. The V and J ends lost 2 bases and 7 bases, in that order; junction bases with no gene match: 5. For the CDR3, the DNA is TGTGCCAGCAGTGAACTAGGGGGCCAGCAGCCCCAGCATTTT. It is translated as CASSELGGQQPQHF.

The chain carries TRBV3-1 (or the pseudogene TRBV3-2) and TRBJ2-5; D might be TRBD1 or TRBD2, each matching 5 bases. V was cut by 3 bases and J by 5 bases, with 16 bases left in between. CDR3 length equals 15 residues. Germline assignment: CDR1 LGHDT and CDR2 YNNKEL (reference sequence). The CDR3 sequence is CASSQNVGAKETQYF. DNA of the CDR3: TGTGCCAGCAGCCAGAATGTCGGGGCCAAGGAGACCCAGTACTTC.

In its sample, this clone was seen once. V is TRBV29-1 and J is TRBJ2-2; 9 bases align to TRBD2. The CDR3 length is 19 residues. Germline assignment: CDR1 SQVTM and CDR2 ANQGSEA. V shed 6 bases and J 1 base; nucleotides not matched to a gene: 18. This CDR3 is CSVATRERGEQRNTGELFF. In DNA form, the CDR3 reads TGCAGCGTCGCTACTCGGGAGCGGGGGGAACAACGGAACACCGGGGAGCTGTTTTTT.

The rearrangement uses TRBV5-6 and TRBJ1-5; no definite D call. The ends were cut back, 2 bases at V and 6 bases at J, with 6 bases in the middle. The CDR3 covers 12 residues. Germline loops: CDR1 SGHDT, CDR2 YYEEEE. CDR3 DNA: TGTGCCAGCAGCTTAAGGAGTCAGCCCCAGCATTTT. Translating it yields CASSLRSQPQHF.

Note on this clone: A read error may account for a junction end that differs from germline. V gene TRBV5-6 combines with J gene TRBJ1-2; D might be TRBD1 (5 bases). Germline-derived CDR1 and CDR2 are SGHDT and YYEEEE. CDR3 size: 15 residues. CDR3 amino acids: CASSLDQGINYGYTF. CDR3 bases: TGTGCCAGCAGCTTGGATCAGGGAATTAACTATGGCTACACCTTT.

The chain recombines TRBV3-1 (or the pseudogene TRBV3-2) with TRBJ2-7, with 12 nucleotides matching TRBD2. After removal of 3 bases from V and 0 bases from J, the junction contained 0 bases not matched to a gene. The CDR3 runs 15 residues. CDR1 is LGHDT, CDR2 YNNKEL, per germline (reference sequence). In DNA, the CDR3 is TGTGCCAGCAGCCAGACTAGCGGGGGCTCCTACGAGCAGTACTTC. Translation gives CASSQTSGGSYEQYF.

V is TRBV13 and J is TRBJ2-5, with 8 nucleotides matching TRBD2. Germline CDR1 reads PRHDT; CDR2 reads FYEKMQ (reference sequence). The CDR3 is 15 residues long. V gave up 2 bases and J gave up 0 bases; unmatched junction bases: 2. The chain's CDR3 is CASSLQRGNQETQYF. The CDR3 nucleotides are TGTGCCAGCAGCTTACAGCGGGGGAACCAAGAGACCCAGTACTTC.

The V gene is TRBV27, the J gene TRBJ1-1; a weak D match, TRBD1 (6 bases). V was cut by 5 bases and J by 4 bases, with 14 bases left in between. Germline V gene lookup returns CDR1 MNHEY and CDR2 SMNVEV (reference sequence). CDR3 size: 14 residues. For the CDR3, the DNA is TGTGCCAGCAGTGGGAAGGGGGGGGGCACTGAAGCTTTCTTT. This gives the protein CASSGKGGGTEAFF.

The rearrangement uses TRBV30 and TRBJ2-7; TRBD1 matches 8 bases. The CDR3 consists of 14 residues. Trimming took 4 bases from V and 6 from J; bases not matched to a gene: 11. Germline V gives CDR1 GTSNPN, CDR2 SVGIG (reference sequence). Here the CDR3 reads CAWKTQGARSEQYF. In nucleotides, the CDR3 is TGTGCCTGGAAAACCCAGGGGGCGCGTTCCGAGCAGTACTTC.

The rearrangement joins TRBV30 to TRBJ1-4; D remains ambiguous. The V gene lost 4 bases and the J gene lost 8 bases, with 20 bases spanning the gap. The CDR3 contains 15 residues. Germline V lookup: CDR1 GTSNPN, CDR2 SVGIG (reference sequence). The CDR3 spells CAWKERPSSGEKLFF. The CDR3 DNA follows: TGTGCCTGGAAAGAACGGCCTTCCTCGGGGGAAAAACTGTTTTTT.